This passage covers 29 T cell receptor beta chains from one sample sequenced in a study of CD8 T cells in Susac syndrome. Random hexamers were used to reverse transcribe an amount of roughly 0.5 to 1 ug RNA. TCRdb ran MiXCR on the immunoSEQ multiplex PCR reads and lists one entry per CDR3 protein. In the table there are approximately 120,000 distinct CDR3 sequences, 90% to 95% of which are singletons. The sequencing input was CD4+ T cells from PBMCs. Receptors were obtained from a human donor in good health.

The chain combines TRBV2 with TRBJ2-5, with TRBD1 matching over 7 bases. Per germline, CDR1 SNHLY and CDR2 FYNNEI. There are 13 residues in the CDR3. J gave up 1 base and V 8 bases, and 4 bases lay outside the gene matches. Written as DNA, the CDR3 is TGTGCCAGCCGGGGACAGTTCCAAGAGACCCAGTACTTC. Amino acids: CASRGQFQETQYF.

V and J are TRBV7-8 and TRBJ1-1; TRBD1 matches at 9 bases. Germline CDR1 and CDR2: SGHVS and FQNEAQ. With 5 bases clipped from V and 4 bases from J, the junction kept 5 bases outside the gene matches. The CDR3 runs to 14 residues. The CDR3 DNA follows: TGTGCCAGCAGCCTAAGGGACAGGGCCACTGAAGCTTTCTTT. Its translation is CASSLRDRATEAFF.

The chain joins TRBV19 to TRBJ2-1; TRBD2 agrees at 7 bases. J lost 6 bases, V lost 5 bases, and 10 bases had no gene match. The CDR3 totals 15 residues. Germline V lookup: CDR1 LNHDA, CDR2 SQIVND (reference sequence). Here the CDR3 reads CASSRLAGVGNEQFF. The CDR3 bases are TGTGCCAGTAGTCGGTTAGCGGGCGTGGGCAATGAGCAGTTCTTC.

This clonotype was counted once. The CDR3 is CASSGRGVPRGNTIYF. The CDR3 DNA follows: TGTGCCAGCAGCGGTCGCGGGGTTCCTCGGGGAAACACCATATATTTT. The chain uses TRBV7-9 and TRBJ1-3; no firm D call. Germline V CDR1 and CDR2: SEHNR, FQNEAQ (reference sequence). The CDR3 runs to 16 residues. The V gene lost 5 bases and the J gene lost 4 bases, with 18 bases spanning the gap.

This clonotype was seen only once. The CDR3 sequence is CSVTENTEAFF. The CDR3 coding sequence is TGCAGCGTCACAGAGAACACTGAAGCTTTCTTT. The genes are TRBV29-1 and TRBJ1-1; D unresolved. This CDR3 spans 11 amino acids. Germline loops: CDR1 SQVTM, CDR2 ANQGSEA. V was trimmed by 6 bases and J by 1 base, leaving 6 bases between them.

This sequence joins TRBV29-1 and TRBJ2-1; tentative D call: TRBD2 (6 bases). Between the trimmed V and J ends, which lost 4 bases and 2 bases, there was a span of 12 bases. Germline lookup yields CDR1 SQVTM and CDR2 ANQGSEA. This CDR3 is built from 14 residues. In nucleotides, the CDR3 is TGCAGCGTTGGTCCGGAGGGCCCCTACAATGAGCAGTTCTTC. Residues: CSVGPEGPYNEQFF.

CDR3 in amino acids: CASSLAKGHGYTF. The CDR3 nucleotides are TGTGCCAGCAGCTTGGCGAAGGGACATGGCTACACCTTC. The chain carries TRBV5-4 and TRBJ1-2, with a possible D match to TRBD1 (5 bases). Per the germline V gene, CDR1 is SGHNT and CDR2 is YYREEE (reference sequence). Trimming removed 0 bases from V and 6 bases from J, with 9 bases in between. The CDR3 totals 13 residues. The variable domain in full, with the rest retrieved from reference TRBV5-4 and TRBJ1-2, is ETGVTQSPTHLIKTRGQQVTLRCSSQSGHNTVSWYQQALGQGPQFIFQYYREEENGRGNFPPRFSGLQFPNYSSELNVNALELDDSALYLCASSLAKGHGYTFGSGTRLTVV.

This chain's CDR3 is CASTVGLTGTQYF. CDR3 DNA: TGTGCCAGCACCGTGGGACTTACGGGGACCCAGTACTTC. V and J are TRBV6-2 or TRBV6-3 and TRBJ2-5, with D maybe TRBD2 (6 bases). V gave up 7 bases and J gave up 7 bases, with 16 bases separating them. The CDR3 consists of 13 residues. Germline CDR1 is MNHEY and CDR2 is SVGEGT.

The DNA of the CDR3 is TGTGCCTGGAGTGTACCAGGGGCTGGCTACACCTTC. It codes for CAWSVPGAGYTF. The J gene is TRBJ1-2, the V gene TRBV30; weak D call: TRBD1 (6 bases). V was shortened by 0 bases and J by 7 bases, with 9 bases between the two germline ends. CDR3 length: 12 residues. Per the germline V gene, CDR1 is GTSNPN and CDR2 is SVGIG (reference sequence).

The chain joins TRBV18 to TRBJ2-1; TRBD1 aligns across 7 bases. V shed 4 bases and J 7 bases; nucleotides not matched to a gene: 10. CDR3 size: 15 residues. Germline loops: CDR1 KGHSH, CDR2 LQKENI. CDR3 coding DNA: TGTGCCAGCTCACAACAGGGGCCTGATATGAATGAGCAGTTCTTC. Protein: CASSQQGPDMNEQFF.

The CDR3 DNA is TGTGCCAGCAGTCCCGGAACAGGGCCGACAACAGGAGATACGCAGTATTTT. Translating gives CASSPGTGPTTGDTQYF. The V gene is TRBV2, the J gene TRBJ2-3; D might be TRBD1 (6 bases). CDR3 size: 17 residues. CDR1 SNHLY and CDR2 FYNNEI come from the germline V gene. V was pared by 5 bases and J by 5 bases, with 23 bases between.

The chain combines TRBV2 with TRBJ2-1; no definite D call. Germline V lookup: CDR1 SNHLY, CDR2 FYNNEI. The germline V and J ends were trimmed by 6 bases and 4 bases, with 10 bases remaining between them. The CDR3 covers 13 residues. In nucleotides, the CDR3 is TGTGCCAGCAGCAACACCCTATACAATGAGCAGTTCTTC. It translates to CASSNTLYNEQFF.

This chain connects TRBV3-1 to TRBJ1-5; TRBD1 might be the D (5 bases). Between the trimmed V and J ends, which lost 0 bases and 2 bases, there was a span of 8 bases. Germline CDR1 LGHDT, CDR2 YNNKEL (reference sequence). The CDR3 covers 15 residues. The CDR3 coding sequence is TGTGCCAGCAGCCAAGACTTGGGGCGCAATCAGCCCCAGCATTTT. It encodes CASSQDLGRNQPQHF.

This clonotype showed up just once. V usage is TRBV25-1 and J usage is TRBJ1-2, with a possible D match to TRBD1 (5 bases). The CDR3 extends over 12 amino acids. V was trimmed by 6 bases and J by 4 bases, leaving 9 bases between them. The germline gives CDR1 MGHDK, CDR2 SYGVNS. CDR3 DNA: TGTGCCAGCAGCGGGGGAAGCTATGGCTACACCTTC. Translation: CASSGGSYGYTF.

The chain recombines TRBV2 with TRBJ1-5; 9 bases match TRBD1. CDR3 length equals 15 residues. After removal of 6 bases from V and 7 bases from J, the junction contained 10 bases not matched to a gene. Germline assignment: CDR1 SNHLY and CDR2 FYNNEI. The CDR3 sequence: CASSLQGQGGQPQHF. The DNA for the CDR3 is TGTGCCAGCAGCCTCCAGGGACAGGGTGGACAGCCCCAGCATTTT.

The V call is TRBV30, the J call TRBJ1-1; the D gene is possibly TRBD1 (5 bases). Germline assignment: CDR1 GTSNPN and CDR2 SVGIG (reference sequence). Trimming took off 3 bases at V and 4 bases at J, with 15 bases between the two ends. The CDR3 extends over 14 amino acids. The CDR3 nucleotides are TGTGCCTGGAGCTCAACGGGGGGTACCACTGAAGCTTTCTTT. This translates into CAWSSTGGTTEAFF.

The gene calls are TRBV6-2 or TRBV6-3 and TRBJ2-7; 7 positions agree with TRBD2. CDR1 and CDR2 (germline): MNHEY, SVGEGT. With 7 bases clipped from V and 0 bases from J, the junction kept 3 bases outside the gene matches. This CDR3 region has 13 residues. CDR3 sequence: CASTSGGSYEQYF. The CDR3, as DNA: TGTGCCAGCACTAGCGGCGGCTCCTACGAGCAGTACTTC.

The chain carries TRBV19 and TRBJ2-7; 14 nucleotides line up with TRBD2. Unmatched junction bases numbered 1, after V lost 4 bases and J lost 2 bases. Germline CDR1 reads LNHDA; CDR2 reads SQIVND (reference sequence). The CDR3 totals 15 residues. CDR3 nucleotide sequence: TGTGCCAGTAGTAAGGGACTAGCGGGGGCCTACGAGCAGTACTTC. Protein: CASSKGLAGAYEQYF.

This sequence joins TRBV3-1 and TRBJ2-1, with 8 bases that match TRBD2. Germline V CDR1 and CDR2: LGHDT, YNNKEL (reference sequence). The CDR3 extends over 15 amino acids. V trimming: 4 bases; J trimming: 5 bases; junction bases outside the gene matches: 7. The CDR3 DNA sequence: TGTGCCAGCAGCCTCCAGAGCGGGAGCAACAATGAGCAGTTCTTC. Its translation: CASSLQSGSNNEQFF.

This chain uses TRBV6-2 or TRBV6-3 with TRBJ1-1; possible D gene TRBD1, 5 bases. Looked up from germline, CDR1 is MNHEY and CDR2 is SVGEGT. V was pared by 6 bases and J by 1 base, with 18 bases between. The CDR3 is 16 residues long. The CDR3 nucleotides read TGTGCCAGCAGGGAGGGGCAGGCAACCAAGAACACTGAAGCTTTCTTT. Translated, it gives CASREGQATKNTEAFF.

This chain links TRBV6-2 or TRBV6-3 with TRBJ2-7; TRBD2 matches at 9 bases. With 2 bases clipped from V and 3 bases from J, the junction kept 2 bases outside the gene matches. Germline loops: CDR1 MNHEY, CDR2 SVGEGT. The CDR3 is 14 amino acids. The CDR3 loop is CASSYLAGIYEQYF. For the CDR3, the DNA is TGTGCCAGCAGTTACCTAGCGGGAATCTACGAGCAGTACTTC.

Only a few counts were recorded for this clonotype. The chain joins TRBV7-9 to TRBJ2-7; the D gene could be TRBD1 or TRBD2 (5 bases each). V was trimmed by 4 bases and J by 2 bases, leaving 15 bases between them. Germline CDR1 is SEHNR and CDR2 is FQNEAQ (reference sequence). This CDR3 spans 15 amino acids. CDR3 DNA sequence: TGTGCCAGCAGCTACGACAGCGGCCCCCCCTACGAGCAGTACTTC. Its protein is CASSYDSGPPYEQYF.

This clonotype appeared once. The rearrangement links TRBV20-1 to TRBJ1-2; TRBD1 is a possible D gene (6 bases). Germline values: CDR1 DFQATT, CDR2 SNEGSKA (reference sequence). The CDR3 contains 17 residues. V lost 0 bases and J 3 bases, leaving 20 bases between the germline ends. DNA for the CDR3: TGCAGTGCTAGAGATCGGGGCAGGGGCGGGGTTGACTATGGCTACACCTTC. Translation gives CSARDRGRGGVDYGYTF.

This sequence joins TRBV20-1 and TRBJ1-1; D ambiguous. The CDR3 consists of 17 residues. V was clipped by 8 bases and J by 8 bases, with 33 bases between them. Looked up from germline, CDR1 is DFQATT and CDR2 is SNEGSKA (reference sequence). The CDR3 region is CSFITRTYLASIDEAFF. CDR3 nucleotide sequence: TGCAGTTTCATTACTCGGACCTACCTCGCGTCCATCGACGAAGCTTTCTTT.

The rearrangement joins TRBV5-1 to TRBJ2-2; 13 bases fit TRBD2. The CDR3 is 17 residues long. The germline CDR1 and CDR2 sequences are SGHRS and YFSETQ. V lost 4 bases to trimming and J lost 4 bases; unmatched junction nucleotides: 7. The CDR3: CASSKLAGGPSTGELFF. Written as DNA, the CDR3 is TGCGCCAGCAGCAAACTAGCGGGAGGGCCAAGCACCGGGGAGCTGTTTTTT.

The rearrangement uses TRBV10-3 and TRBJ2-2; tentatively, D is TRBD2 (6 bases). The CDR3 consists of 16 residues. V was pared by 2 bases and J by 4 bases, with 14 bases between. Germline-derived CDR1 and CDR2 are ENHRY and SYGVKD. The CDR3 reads CAISEDGGRGTGELFF. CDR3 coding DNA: TGTGCCATCAGTGAGGACGGGGGAAGGGGCACCGGGGAGCTGTTTTTT.

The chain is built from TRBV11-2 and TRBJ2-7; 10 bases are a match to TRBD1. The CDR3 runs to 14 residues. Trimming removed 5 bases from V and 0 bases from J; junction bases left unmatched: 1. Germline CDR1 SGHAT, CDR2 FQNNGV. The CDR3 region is CASSRDRGSYEQYF. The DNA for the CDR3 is TGTGCCAGCAGCCGGGACAGGGGCTCCTACGAGCAGTACTTC.

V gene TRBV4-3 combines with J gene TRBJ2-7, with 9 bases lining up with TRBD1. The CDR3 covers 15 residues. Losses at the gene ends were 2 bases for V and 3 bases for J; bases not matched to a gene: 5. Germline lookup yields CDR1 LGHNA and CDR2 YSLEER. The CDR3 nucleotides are TGCGCCAGCAGCCAACTAGGGACAGGGATCTACGAGCAGTACTTC. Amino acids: CASSQLGTGIYEQYF.

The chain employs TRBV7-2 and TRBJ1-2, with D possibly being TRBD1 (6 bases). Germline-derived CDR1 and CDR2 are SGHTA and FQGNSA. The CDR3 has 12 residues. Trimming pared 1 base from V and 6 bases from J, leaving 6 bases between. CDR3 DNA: TGTGCCAGCAGCTTAGACAGGGATGGCTACACCTTC. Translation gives CASSLDRDGYTF.